Sequencing of this T cell receptor (beta chain) was carried out in a study of T cell responses to AZD1222 COVID-19 vaccine. At the level of the study: Pooling was applied to second doses at about 4 or about 12 weeks.

Clones were sequenced by immunoSEQ multiplex PCR, and TCRdb holds only the in-frame ones, with some missing. This table holds over 150,000 clones, just over 90% found once. The specimen comprised peripheral blood, sampled on day 0 of AZD1222 vaccination. The clonotype comes from an adult in good health.

The CDR3 sequence: CASSYSPGGSGARDTQYF. The CDR3 DNA is TGTGCCAGCAGTTACTCCCCGGGAGGTAGCGGGGCCAGGGATACGCAGTATTTT. The chain has TRBV6-2 or TRBV6-3 and TRBJ2-3; 8 positions match TRBD2. This CDR3 comprises 18 residues. Per germline, CDR1 MNHEY and CDR2 SVGEGT. V lost 0 bases and J lost 6; bases outside the gene matches: 14.